This T cell receptor (beta chain) emerged from a study of T cell responses to AZD1222 COVID-19 vaccine. Generated by immunoSEQ multiplex PCR, the TCRdb table keeps only in-frame clones and is missing some. The profile shows approximately 110,000 clones, roughly nine tenths of them singletons. This CDR3 is built from 15 residues. Germline V gene lookup returns CDR1 SGHVS and CDR2 FQNEAQ. V lost 5 bases and J lost 4; bases outside the gene matches: 7. Study-level findings and limits: The peak T cell response came first, and repertoires were sampled only after it. White British donors predominated, females outnumbered males, and clonal diversity was possibly underestimated. Spike was spanned by vaccine-associated CD4 TCRs, with dominance at 160-218 and 743-854. Close to half of all spike-specific TCRs reportedly target regions of the variants that are unmutated.

Comment on this clone: Its specificity is unknown.

The clonotype originates from an adult who received the AZD1222 COVID-19 vaccine. The sample was peripheral blood, taken 28 days after the second AZD1222 dose. The V and J genes are TRBV7-8 and TRBJ1-5; 8 bases are shared with TRBD1. The CDR3 here is CASSPGTGFNQPQHF. CDR3 DNA sequence: TGTGCCAGCAGCCCAGGGACAGGTTTTAATCAGCCCCAGCATTTT.